Below, 7 T cell receptor beta chains from the same sample are listed, as sequenced in a study of blood T cell repertoires in COVID-19. The protocol was immunoSEQ multiplex PCR, while the TCRdb copy is restricted to in-frame clones and leaves out a portion. The table lists around 130,000 clones, around 85% of them singletons. The sequenced material came from peripheral blood. These receptors were taken from a woman older than 75 with acute or convalescent COVID-19.

Only a few counts were recorded for this clone. The V call is TRBV5-5, the J call TRBJ1-6; D uncertain. The CDR3 has 16 residues. Germline CDR1 reads SGHKS; CDR2 reads YYEKEE (reference sequence). Trimming stripped 1 base from V and 8 bases from J, with 16 bases between. This CDR3 is CASSLTPSGFYSPLHF. In DNA form, the CDR3 reads TGTGCCAGCAGCTTGACCCCCTCGGGGTTTTATTCACCCCTCCACTTT.

The sample holds a few counts of this clone. This chain links TRBV5-1 with TRBJ1-6; D is unclear. CDR1 and CDR2 from the germline V gene are SGHRS and YFSETQ. This CDR3 spans 16 amino acids. Trimming took off 0 bases at V and 8 bases at J, with 15 bases between the two ends. The CDR3 DNA reads TGCGCCAGCAGCTTGGATGGCCCCCAGGTGTATTCACCCCTCCACTTT. The encoded protein is CASSLDGPQVYSPLHF.

About this clone itself: Distinct nucleotide sequences in the sample also encode this CDR3. The chain has TRBV7-9 and TRBJ2-1; 8 bases agree with TRBD2. Germline CDR1 is SEHNR and CDR2 is FQNEAQ (reference sequence). This CDR3 spans 18 amino acids. The J segment lost 3 bases and the V segment lost 6 bases, leaving 16 bases of the junction unmatched. The CDR3 is CASSSPGPQRGIYNEQFF. DNA for the CDR3: TGTGCCAGCAGTTCCCCGGGTCCCCAGCGGGGGATCTACAATGAGCAGTTCTTC. Full variable domain (remainder filled in from reference TRBV7-9 and TRBJ2-1): DTGVSQNPRHKITKRGQNVTFRCDPISEHNRLYWYRQTLGQGPEFLTYFQNEAQLEKSRLLSDRFSAERPKGSFSTLEIQRTEQGDSAMYLCASSSPGPQRGIYNEQFFGPGTRLTVL.

This clone was seen a handful of times. The V and J genes are TRBV6-6 and TRBJ2-7, with 13 bases lining up with TRBD2. This CDR3 has 16 residues. Germline V CDR1 and CDR2: MNHNY, SVGAGI (reference sequence). Trimming cost V 7 bases and J 3 bases; bases outside gene matches: 9. CDR3 amino acids: CASTSRTSGGFYEQYF. CDR3 DNA sequence: TGTGCCAGCACCTCACGGACTAGCGGGGGATTCTACGAGCAGTACTTC.

J is TRBJ1-4 and V is TRBV15; possible D gene TRBD1, 5 bases. CDR1 and CDR2 (germline): LNHNV, YYDKDF (reference sequence). V shed 5 bases and J shed 0 bases, with 10 bases lying between them. This CDR3 region has 15 residues. DNA of the CDR3: TGTGCCACCAGCCTGATAGGGGCAACTAATGAAAAACTGTTTTTT. This encodes CATSLIGATNEKLFF.

The chain recombines TRBV6-5 with TRBJ1-1; 10 bases map to TRBD1. V dropped 7 bases and J dropped 10; count of bases not matched to a gene: 15. The germline gives CDR1 MNHEY, CDR2 SVGAGI. The CDR3 totals 15 residues. CDR3 bases: TGTGCCAGCACCCCGAGGTCCCCGGGACAGGGGAGAGCTTTCTTT. Protein: CASTPRSPGQGRAFF.

The rearrangement links TRBV7-2 to TRBJ2-1; D may be TRBD1 (8 bases). The CDR3 contains 18 residues. Germline V CDR1 and CDR2: SGHTA, FQGNSA. The V end lost 1 base, the J end lost 9 bases, and 25 bases lay between the germline ends. The CDR3 nucleotides read TGTGCCAGCAGCTTAGATACGGGGGGCAGGGGGCGAGCGGGTGAGCAGTTCTTC. Its translation: CASSLDTGGRGRAGEQFF.